A single sample gave rise to the 4 T cell receptor beta chains below, sequenced in a study of identical twins. TCRdb itself ran the 5' RACE reads through MiXCR, one entry per CDR3 protein. Of more than 200,000 distinct CDR3 sequences in the sample, over 12% were seen once. Sequenced sample: memory (CD45RO+) T cells sorted from blood. The receptor source for this set is a young woman in good health.

The CDR3 protein is CASSPLIGGDYGYTF. The DNA for the CDR3 is TGCGCCAGCAGCCCCCTTATAGGAGGAGATTATGGCTACACCTTC. This chain links TRBV5-1 with TRBJ1-2; D remains unclear. Germline CDR1 reads SGHRS; CDR2 reads YFSETQ. Trimming removed 4 bases from V and 5 bases from J, with 18 bases in between. The length of the CDR3 is 15 residues.

There are a few counts of this clonotype. V is TRBV28 and J is TRBJ2-1; a possible D gene is TRBD2 (6 bases). Trimming shortened V by 7 bases and J by 6 bases, and 10 bases separated the two germline ends. The CDR3 has 12 residues. Germline assignment: CDR1 MDHEN and CDR2 SYDVKM. CDR3: CASTSVRNEQFF. The CDR3 DNA reads as TGTGCCAGCACTAGCGTGCGCAATGAGCAGTTCTTC.

Only a few counts were recorded for this clonotype. The rearrangement joins TRBV20-1 to TRBJ2-1; D perhaps matches TRBD2 (5 bases). CDR1 and CDR2 (germline): DFQATT, SNEGSKA (reference sequence). The CDR3 contains 16 residues. The V and J ends lost 3 bases and 3 bases respectively, with 18 bases between them. CDR3 coding DNA: TGCAGTGCTAGGGAGGCTTTAAGTCCTCACTACAATGAGCAGTTCTTC. It yields the protein CSAREALSPHYNEQFF.

The chain links TRBV19 to TRBJ1-1; TRBD1 matches at 8 bases. CDR1 and CDR2 (germline): LNHDA, SQIVND (reference sequence). The CDR3 loop spans 13 amino acids. The ends lost 2 bases at V and 9 bases at J; junction bases unmatched: 5. CDR3 nucleotide sequence: TGTGCCAGTAGTATACCAGGGGGCGGAAAAGCTTTCTTT. It is translated as CASSIPGGGKAFF.